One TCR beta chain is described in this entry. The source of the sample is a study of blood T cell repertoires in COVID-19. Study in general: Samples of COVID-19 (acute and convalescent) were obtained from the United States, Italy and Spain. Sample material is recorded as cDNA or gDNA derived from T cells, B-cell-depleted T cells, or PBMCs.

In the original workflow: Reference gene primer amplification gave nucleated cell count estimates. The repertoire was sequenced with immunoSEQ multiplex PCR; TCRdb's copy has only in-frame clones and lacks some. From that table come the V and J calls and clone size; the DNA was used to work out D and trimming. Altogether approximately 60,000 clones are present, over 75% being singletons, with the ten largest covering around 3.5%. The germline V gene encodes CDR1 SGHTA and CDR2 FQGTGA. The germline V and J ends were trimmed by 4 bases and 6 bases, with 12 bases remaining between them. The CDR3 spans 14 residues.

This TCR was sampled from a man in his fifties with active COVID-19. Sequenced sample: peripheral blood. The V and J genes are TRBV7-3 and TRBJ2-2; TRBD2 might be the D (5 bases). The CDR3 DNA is TGTGCCAGCAGCTCCCACTCGGAGGCCGGGGAGCTGTTTTTT. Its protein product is CASSSHSEAGELFF. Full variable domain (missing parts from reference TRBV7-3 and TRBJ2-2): GAGVSQTPSNKVTEKGKYVELRCDPISGHTALYWYRQSLGQGPEFLIYFQGTGAADDSGLPNDRFFAVRPEGSVSTLKIQRTERGDSAVYLCASSSHSEAGELFFGEGSRLTVL.